This entry is about one T cell receptor beta chain. Its antigen has not been determined. No quality values exist for individual bases; no much larger clone is one base distant. The entry originates in a study of long-term antiretroviral therapy in people with HIV (dated by TCRdb to 2022 to 2024). Background on the whole study: The earliest samples were collected approximately a decade before the 2015 WHO recommendation for immediate ART, a period when ART was typically delayed until CD4 counts fell. No cross-contamination during QIAcube processing turned up in test extractions that ran a monoclonal T-cell line alongside 30 to 35 polyclonal samples. A total of 192 cryopreserved PBMC samples were contributed to the cohort by 30 adults with confirmed HIV infection, with samples collected serially over a mean of roughly six years (range 1-12). This retrospective serial study examined whether starting ART and sustained HIV suppression were associated with changes in the composition and diversity of the TRB repertoire in peripheral blood. Among the 30 or so participants with HIV, about a dozen were female.

The immunoSEQ hsTCRB v3.0 assay was used at survey level resolution for TRB variable region sequencing. TRB sequencing targeted a depth of roughly 35,000-50,000 T-cell genomes per sample. An Illumina MiSeq with a v3 150-cycle kit was used to sequence the pooled TRB libraries. For the original study's pipeline: Repertoire analysis was performed in R inside a reproducible Nextflow workflow that covered QC, data transformation and analysis. Custom analyses were implemented in LymphoSeq2, an R package for AIRR-Seq data exploration. After excluding a handful of samples that yielded fewer than 5000 total TRB sequences, roughly 190 HIV repertoires remained for analysis. Among the approximately 190 retained HIV repertoires, 59 were collected before ART initiation and 120 to 130 after ART initiation. Repertoires were downsampled to 5000 TRB nucleotide sequences, and summary statistics were averaged over 100 downsampling iterations. TRB sequences were retained for analysis only if CDR3 regions of at least seven amino acids were present. Diversity was measured with a Shannon entropy-derived clonality score and the Gini coefficient. In repertoire networks, the top 5000 CDR3 amino acid sequences were linked whenever an edit distance of one separated two sequences. For TRB CDR3 amino acid sequences, GLIPH2 was used to predict antigen specificity groups and MHC restriction. To flag known CMV, EBV, HIV or tissue antigen associations, CDR3 amino acid sequences were matched against VDJdb and McPAS-TCR. Pre-ART, post-ART and control groups were compared with Wilcoxon signed-rank tests and Holm-Bonferroni correction. TCRdb obtained this table from immuneACCESS and retained in-frame rearrangements with V and J assigned. These tables miss some clones; where compared with another copy, unresolved V genes account for less than half of the shortfall, and the remainder is unexplained. D and trimming were read from the DNA, whereas the V and J calls and clone size are those reported in that table. This sample has 19,000 or so clones in its table, and 75% to 85% of those were observed once. Roughly 8.3% of the sample rests with the top ten.

Participants were included only if at least one PBMC sample before ART initiation and at least two post-ART samples were available. Every participant with HIV received treatment in the United States of America. Before DNA extraction, cryopreserved samples of roughly 1-11 million PBMC were thawed and then washed. At the time of the earliest PBMC sample, participants with HIV were aged between 23 and 54 years. PBMC samples from each participant spanned 1-4 timepoints before ART initiation and 2-8 timepoints after ART initiation, with a median of 7 samples. For every participant, serial HIV viral load, CD4+ T-cell count, ART history and demographic data were obtained. A Qiagen kit on a QIAcube was used to extract genomic DNA from unsorted PBMC, with samples processed in batches of 12. Here is what the overall study found, with its caveats: Compared with controls, HIV repertoires had narrower CDR3 length ranges, and the network structure pointed to an antigen-experienced repertoire that shifted only slightly toward naive after ART. The repertoire was dominated across all time points by expanded TRB clones identified before ART initiation, although this dominance was seen to fluctuate and to decrease in many PLHIV after ART. Because cell numbers in pre-ART samples were limited, unsorted PBMC were profiled instead of sorted CD4+ and CD8+ T cells. Since PBMC availability was limited, sequencing covered only the TCR beta chain, with no alpha chain pairing. No data were available on ART adherence, viral resistance or therapy changes, limiting inferences about post-ART repertoire changes. Starting ART was linked to a significant rise in TRB diversity, yet even after long-term ART the diversity remained significantly lower than in transplant donor controls. The samples were dated from about 2003 to 2017, and the ART regimens that were used may be less effective than current ART regimens.

This TCR was recovered from a man aged 45-65 years with HIV. Sample: unsorted PBMCs, taken 0.3 years before starting antiretroviral therapy.

The sequence in DNA is TGTGCCAGCAGTACCGGACGGCACTACGAGCAGTACTTC. This yields the protein CASSTGRHYEQYF. This receptor chain uses TRBV27 and TRBJ2-7, with an unclear D gene assignment. The CDR3 has 13 amino acids, counting the end cysteine and phenylalanine. The read is trimmed to its CDR3 DNA, 39 bases read in frame from base 1. Per the germline V gene (reference sequence), MNHEY is the CDR1 and SMNVEV is the CDR2. V and J lose 5 bases and 3 bases, and a span of 11 bases separates them.